This is a list of T cell receptor beta chains from one sample in a study of T cell repertoires in cytomegalovirus infection. TCRdb reanalysed the reads using MiXCR and keeps one entry per CDR3 protein. The sample carries a few hundred thousand distinct CDR3 sequences, just under 25% recorded once. No antigens are known for them. The material was cultured PBMCs, obtained from culture after CMV antigen stimulation. The source of these receptors is a human donor in good health (CMV status not recorded). Some clones in this sample may be carry-over from other donors' samples. Each CDR3 is given with its conserved first and last residue. Each record gives: J gene, V gene, clone size, D gene, CDR3 protein, CDR3 DNA. A D gene is named only where the DNA matches it firmly. For some rows the clone size is stated as once, few or many, or as a class when expanded; others skip it.

j_call: TRBJ2-2; v_call: TRBV4-3; clone_size: .; d_call: .; cdr3_aa: CASSQVLDGELFF; cdr3_nt: TGCGCCAGCAGCCAAGTACTTGACGGGGAGCTGTTTTTT
j_call: TRBJ1-3; v_call: TRBV5-6; clone_size: many; d_call: .; cdr3_aa: CASSLAGNTIYF; cdr3_nt: TGTGCCAGCAGCTTGGCTGGAAACACCATATATTTT
j_call: TRBJ2-1; v_call: TRBV28; clone_size: few; d_call: .; cdr3_aa: CASSPTTLATEQFF; cdr3_nt: TGTGCCAGCAGTCCAACAACTCTTGCGACCGAGCAGTTCTTC
j_call: TRBJ2-1; v_call: TRBV7-2; clone_size: many; d_call: .; cdr3_aa: CASSLDPGFYNEQFF; cdr3_nt: TGTGCCAGCAGCTTAGATCCGGGTTTTTACAATGAGCAGTTCTTC
j_call: TRBJ2-3; v_call: TRBV7-9; clone_size: many; d_call: TRBD2; cdr3_aa: CASSVAGDTQYF; cdr3_nt: TGTGCCAGCAGCGTAGCGGGAGATACGCAGTATTTT
j_call: TRBJ1-2; v_call: TRBV7-2; clone_size: .; d_call: TRBD1; cdr3_aa: CASSLDRAGYTF; cdr3_nt: TGTGCCAGCAGCTTGGACAGGGCTGGCTACACCTTC
j_call: TRBJ2-1; v_call: TRBV7-2; clone_size: many; d_call: TRBD2; cdr3_aa: CASSPSVGGGLGYNEQFF; cdr3_nt: TGTGCCAGCAGCCCGTCAGTGGGGGGGGGGTTGGGTTACAATGAGCAGTTCTTC
j_call: TRBJ2-7; v_call: TRBV9; clone_size: once; d_call: .; cdr3_aa: CASSVATDGPYEQYF; cdr3_nt: TGTGCCAGCAGCGTAGCTACGGACGGCCCCTACGAGCAGTACTTC
j_call: TRBJ1-3; v_call: TRBV7-3; clone_size: few; d_call: .; cdr3_aa: CASSLTGQTGNTIYF; cdr3_nt: TGTGCCAGCAGCTTAACGGGGCAGACTGGAAACACCATATATTTT
j_call: TRBJ2-7; v_call: TRBV28; clone_size: .; d_call: TRBD2; cdr3_aa: CASRPTSGTSAYEQYF; cdr3_nt: TGTGCCAGCAGACCCACCTCCGGGACTAGCGCTTACGAGCAGTACTTC
j_call: TRBJ2-7; v_call: TRBV7-2; clone_size: many; d_call: .; cdr3_aa: CASSLKYEQYF; cdr3_nt: TGTGCCAGCAGCCTAAAATACGAGCAGTACTTC
j_call: TRBJ2-3; v_call: TRBV6-6; clone_size: .; d_call: TRBD2; cdr3_aa: CASSYSTTSGSISTDTQYF; cdr3_nt: TGTGCCAGCAGTTACTCGACTACTAGCGGGAGTATTTCCACAGATACGCAGTATTTT
j_call: TRBJ2-1; v_call: TRBV6-2/TRBV6-3; clone_size: .; d_call: .; cdr3_aa: CAGGTAGVPSNEQFF; cdr3_nt: TGTGCCGGCGGTACCGCAGGGGTGCCCAGCAATGAGCAGTTCTTC
j_call: TRBJ2-1; v_call: TRBV7-2; clone_size: many; d_call: .; cdr3_aa: CASRAVGNEQFF; cdr3_nt: TGTGCCTCCAGAGCAGTGGGCAATGAGCAGTTCTTC
j_call: TRBJ1-5; v_call: TRBV24-1; clone_size: .; d_call: .; cdr3_aa: CATSLPGREQPQHF; cdr3_nt: TGTGCCACCAGTCTACCTGGCCGAGAACAGCCCCAGCATTTT
j_call: TRBJ1-2; v_call: TRBV15; clone_size: .; d_call: .; cdr3_aa: CATSREGQGVEGDGYTF; cdr3_nt: TGTGCCACCAGCAGAGAAGGGCAGGGAGTGGAGGGGGATGGCTACACCTTC
j_call: TRBJ2-5; v_call: TRBV2; clone_size: .; d_call: .; cdr3_aa: CASSWETQYF; cdr3_nt: TGTGCCAGCAGTTGGGAGACCCAGTACTTC
j_call: TRBJ1-1; v_call: TRBV7-8; clone_size: .; d_call: .; cdr3_aa: CASSPQSTGTTEAFF; cdr3_nt: TGTGCCAGCAGCCCGCAGTCAACAGGGACCACTGAAGCTTTCTTT
j_call: TRBJ2-7; v_call: TRBV7-2; clone_size: few; d_call: TRBD1; cdr3_aa: CASSTQGDSYEQYF; cdr3_nt: TGTGCCAGCAGCACACAGGGGGACTCCTACGAGCAGTACTTC
j_call: TRBJ2-2; v_call: TRBV29-1; clone_size: .; d_call: .; cdr3_aa: CSVEEGANTGELFF; cdr3_nt: TGCAGCGTTGAAGAGGGAGCGAACACCGGGGAGCTGTTTTTT
j_call: TRBJ1-5; v_call: TRBV10-3; clone_size: few; d_call: TRBD1; cdr3_aa: CATQDRVSNQPQHF; cdr3_nt: TGTGCCACCCAAGACAGGGTTAGCAATCAGCCCCAGCATTTT
j_call: TRBJ2-1; v_call: TRBV12-3/TRBV12-4; clone_size: .; d_call: .; cdr3_aa: CASKRTAFYNEQFF; cdr3_nt: TGTGCCAGCAAGCGAACGGCTTTCTACAATGAGCAGTTCTTC
j_call: TRBJ2-2; v_call: TRBV6-2/TRBV6-3; clone_size: .; d_call: TRBD2; cdr3_aa: CASSRRLAGGPEGGELFF; cdr3_nt: TGTGCCAGCAGCCGACGACTAGCGGGAGGGCCTGAGGGCGGGGAGCTGTTTTTT
j_call: TRBJ2-7; v_call: TRBV25-1; clone_size: many; d_call: TRBD2; cdr3_aa: CASGGASGSLNEQYF; cdr3_nt: TGTGCCAGCGGGGGGGCTAGCGGGAGTTTGAACGAGCAGTACTTC
j_call: TRBJ2-3; v_call: TRBV7-3; clone_size: many; d_call: TRBD2; cdr3_aa: CASSLKVAGASDTQYF; cdr3_nt: TGTGCCAGCAGCTTAAAGGTAGCGGGAGCTTCGGATACGCAGTATTTT
j_call: TRBJ1-5; v_call: TRBV6-2/TRBV6-3; clone_size: .; d_call: .; cdr3_aa: CASRLDSSNQPQHF; cdr3_nt: TGTGCCAGCAGATTGGACAGTAGCAATCAGCCCCAGCATTTT
j_call: TRBJ2-1; v_call: TRBV6-2/TRBV6-3; clone_size: .; d_call: .; cdr3_aa: CASSRTGNNEQFF; cdr3_nt: TGTGCCAGCAGTCGGACGGGTAACAATGAGCAGTTCTTC
j_call: TRBJ1-1; v_call: TRBV6-2/TRBV6-3; clone_size: .; d_call: .; cdr3_aa: CASSPGNMNTEAFF; cdr3_nt: TGTGCCAGCAGTCCCGGAAACATGAACACTGAAGCTTTCTTT
j_call: TRBJ2-2; v_call: TRBV12-3/TRBV12-4; clone_size: .; d_call: .; cdr3_aa: CASSLATGELFF; cdr3_nt: TGTGCCAGCAGTTTAGCCACCGGGGAGCTGTTTTTT
j_call: TRBJ2-1; v_call: TRBV19; clone_size: .; d_call: .; cdr3_aa: CASTVSSLAYNEQFF; cdr3_nt: TGTGCCAGTACGGTATCATCACTGGCCTACAATGAGCAGTTCTTC
j_call: TRBJ2-1; v_call: TRBV11-2; clone_size: few; d_call: .; cdr3_aa: CASSWGRGSSYNEQFF; cdr3_nt: TGTGCCAGCAGCTGGGGAAGGGGTAGCTCCTACAATGAGCAGTTCTTC
j_call: TRBJ2-5; v_call: TRBV10-2; clone_size: many; d_call: .; cdr3_aa: CASSGRGKETQYF; cdr3_nt: TGCGCCAGCAGTGGACGGGGAAAAGAGACCCAGTACTTC
j_call: TRBJ1-5; v_call: TRBV4-1; clone_size: .; d_call: .; cdr3_aa: CASSQDPGGALGNQPQHF; cdr3_nt: TGCGCCAGCAGCCAAGATCCGGGGGGCGCGTTAGGCAATCAGCCCCAGCATTTT
j_call: TRBJ1-4; v_call: TRBV7-2; clone_size: many; d_call: TRBD1; cdr3_aa: CASTSDRGNEKLFF; cdr3_nt: TGTGCCAGCACCTCGGACAGGGGGAATGAAAAACTGTTTTTT
j_call: TRBJ2-1; v_call: TRBV19; clone_size: many; d_call: .; cdr3_aa: CASSIGEGYNEQFF; cdr3_nt: TGTGCCAGTAGTATAGGTGAGGGGTACAATGAGCAGTTCTTC
j_call: TRBJ2-1; v_call: TRBV9; clone_size: .; d_call: TRBD2; cdr3_aa: CASSVGSGGSWEQFF; cdr3_nt: TGTGCCAGCAGCGTAGGATCGGGAGGAAGTTGGGAGCAGTTCTTC
j_call: TRBJ1-6; v_call: TRBV7-2; clone_size: many; d_call: .; cdr3_aa: CASSRQTRGNSPLHF; cdr3_nt: TGTGCCAGCAGCCGCCAGACACGAGGGAATTCACCCCTCCACTTT
j_call: TRBJ2-1; v_call: TRBV28; clone_size: many; d_call: TRBD1; cdr3_aa: CASSLPRRTGQTYNEQFF; cdr3_nt: TGTGCCAGCAGTTTACCCCGCCGGACAGGGCAAACCTACAATGAGCAGTTCTTC
j_call: TRBJ2-7; v_call: TRBV7-2; clone_size: many; d_call: .; cdr3_aa: CASSLARSERSGYEQYF; cdr3_nt: TGTGCCAGCAGCTTAGCGCGTTCGGAGCGCTCGGGCTACGAGCAGTACTTC
j_call: TRBJ1-2; v_call: TRBV5-6; clone_size: few; d_call: .; cdr3_aa: CASNIRAYGYTF; cdr3_nt: TGTGCCAGCAATATAAGGGCCTATGGCTACACCTTC
j_call: TRBJ2-1; v_call: TRBV4-2; clone_size: .; d_call: TRBD2; cdr3_aa: CASSRGLAENNEQFF; cdr3_nt: TGTGCCAGCAGCCGTGGACTAGCGGAGAACAATGAGCAGTTCTTC
j_call: TRBJ2-7; v_call: TRBV4-2; clone_size: many; d_call: .; cdr3_aa: CASSSHNQQYF; cdr3_nt: TGTGCCAGCAGCTCCCACAATCAGCAGTACTTC
j_call: TRBJ2-1; v_call: TRBV7-2; clone_size: many; d_call: .; cdr3_aa: CASSLEVYNEQFF; cdr3_nt: TGTGCCAGCAGCTTAGAGGTGTACAATGAGCAGTTCTTC
j_call: TRBJ1-1; v_call: TRBV25-1; clone_size: .; d_call: .; cdr3_aa: CASTSGEMNTEAFF; cdr3_nt: TGTGCCAGCACCTCAGGGGAGATGAACACTGAAGCTTTCTTT
j_call: TRBJ1-6; v_call: TRBV28; clone_size: few; d_call: .; cdr3_aa: CATRPSYNSPLHF; cdr3_nt: TGTGCCACAAGGCCCTCCTATAATTCACCCCTCCACTTT
j_call: TRBJ2-3; v_call: TRBV11-3; clone_size: many; d_call: .; cdr3_aa: CASSEPGMTSDTQYF; cdr3_nt: TGTGCCAGCAGCGAACCTGGTATGACATCAGATACGCAGTATTTT
j_call: TRBJ1-2; v_call: TRBV19; clone_size: .; d_call: .; cdr3_aa: CASSIDPAVGYTF; cdr3_nt: TGTGCCAGTAGTATAGATCCGGCAGTTGGCTACACCTTC
j_call: TRBJ2-6; v_call: TRBV7-2; clone_size: few; d_call: .; cdr3_aa: CASSTFGANVLTF; cdr3_nt: TGTGCCAGCAGCACCTTTGGGGCCAACGTCCTGACTTTC
j_call: TRBJ2-2; v_call: TRBV18; clone_size: .; d_call: TRBD2; cdr3_aa: CASSPLLAGGGTGELFF; cdr3_nt: TGTGCCAGCTCACCGCTACTAGCGGGAGGAGGAACCGGGGAGCTGTTTTTT
j_call: TRBJ2-5; v_call: TRBV27; clone_size: few; d_call: TRBD2; cdr3_aa: CASSELAGAALGETQYF; cdr3_nt: TGTGCCAGCAGTGAACTAGCGGGAGCCGCATTGGGAGAGACCCAGTACTTC
j_call: TRBJ2-2; v_call: TRBV28; clone_size: few; d_call: TRBD2; cdr3_aa: CASNAIRLGTSGRVTGELFF; cdr3_nt: TGTGCCAGCAACGCCATTAGGCTGGGGACAAGCGGGAGGGTGACCGGGGAGCTGTTTTTT
j_call: TRBJ2-3; v_call: TRBV12-3/TRBV12-4; clone_size: few; d_call: .; cdr3_aa: CASSRTGQFGTQYF; cdr3_nt: TGTGCCAGCAGCAGGACTGGGCAGTTCGGTACGCAGTATTTT